A single sample is the source of the 27 T cell receptor beta chains below, sequenced in a study of T cells in Graves' hyperthyroidism and ophthalmopathy. There were TCR beta CDR3 regions amplified from RNA transcripts. When the TCR CDR3 underwent first-round RT-PCR, the HTBI primer set was used. TCRdb re-derived calls from the multiplex PCR reads in MiXCR, one entry per CDR3 protein. The sample records 500,000 or so distinct CDR3 sequences, about 16% being singletons. The specimen was blood. The receptors here all came from a woman aged 25 to 45 with Graves' ophthalmopathy.

This chain uses TRBV15 with TRBJ2-3; no clear D. V was pared by 0 bases and J by 10 bases, with 5 bases between. The CDR3 loop spans 11 amino acids. Germline assignment: CDR1 LNHNV and CDR2 YYDKDF (reference sequence). In nucleotides, the CDR3 is TGTGCCACCAGCAGAGAGATCGCGCAGTATTTT. It specifies CATSREIAQYF.

Of note for this clonotype: This could be a read error, since a much larger clone is one nucleotide away. This CDR3 fails to terminate in the conserved phenylalanine or tryptophan, so it likely reflects a read error. The rearrangement uses TRBV20-1 and TRBJ2-7; 9 nucleotides line up with TRBD2. J gave up 4 bases and V 3 bases, and 13 bases lay outside the gene matches. The CDR3 runs to 16 residues. Germline V lookup: CDR1 DFQATT, CDR2 SNEGSKA (reference sequence). CDR3 region: CSARGSGRDLGYEQYL. CDR3 in DNA: TGCAGTGCTAGGGGTAGCGGGAGAGACCTCGGTTACGAGCAGTACCTC.

This clonotype was counted ten times or more. The V call is TRBV6-5, the J call TRBJ2-2, with no clear D. CDR3 length: 13 amino acids. Trimming removed 2 bases at V and 5 bases at J, with 6 bases between. Germline V gene sequence: CDR1 MNHEY, CDR2 SVGAGI. CDR3 protein: CASSYLGTGELFF. In DNA, the CDR3 is TGTGCCAGCAGTTACCTGGGGACCGGGGAGCTGTTTTTT.

The chain uses TRBV12-3 or TRBV12-4 and TRBJ2-2, with D unresolved. The CDR3 spans 14 residues. V was clipped by 3 bases and J by 0 bases, with 5 bases between them. For the CDR3, the DNA is TGTGCCAGCAGTTTTAGATCGAACACCGGGGAGCTGTTTTTT. As protein: CASSFRSNTGELFF.

J is TRBJ1-6 and V is TRBV5-1; D remains unclear. Germline lookup yields CDR1 SGHRS and CDR2 YFSETQ. The CDR3 length is 13 residues. V lost 4 bases and J lost 7, with 9 bases in between. The CDR3 spells CASSPAGNSPLHF. As DNA, the CDR3 is TGCGCCAGCAGCCCGGCCGGGAATTCACCCCTCCACTTT.

The sample holds many counts of this clonotype. This chain connects TRBV6-2 or TRBV6-3 to TRBJ1-1, with 9 bases identical to TRBD1. The CDR3 is made up of 14 amino acids. In germline, CDR1 is MNHEY, CDR2 SVGEGT. The junction had 5 bases not matched to a gene; V was cut back by 8 bases and J by 1 base. The CDR3 reads CASRGTGPNTEAFF. Here the CDR3 DNA reads TGTGCCAGCCGAGGGACAGGGCCGAACACTGAAGCTTTCTTT.

This clonotype was recorded many times. The chain carries TRBV6-2 or TRBV6-3 and TRBJ2-1, with 14 bases matching TRBD2. Germline V lookup: CDR1 MNHEY, CDR2 SVGEGT. V dropped 2 bases and J dropped 7; count of bases not matched to a gene: 1. This CDR3 comprises 15 residues. The CDR3 here is CASSYRTSGGNEQFF. Here the CDR3 DNA reads TGTGCCAGCAGTTACCGGACTAGCGGGGGGAATGAGCAGTTCTTC.

The table lists this clonotype with many counts. The V and J genes are TRBV11-1 and TRBJ2-3; D possibly uses TRBD1 or TRBD2 (5 bases each). The germline gives CDR1 SGHAT, CDR2 FQDESV (reference sequence). The CDR3 totals 16 residues. V was clipped by 4 bases and J by 2 bases, with 16 bases between them. CDR3: CASSSTGTYYTDTQYF. The CDR3 DNA is TGTGCCAGCAGCTCTACCGGGACCTATTACACAGATACGCAGTATTTT.

This clonotype was counted a few times. V usage is TRBV7-2 and J usage is TRBJ2-1, with D maybe TRBD2 (6 bases). The V end was cut by 3 bases, the J end by 6 bases, with 15 bases between. Germline CDR1 reads SGHTA; CDR2 reads FQGNSA. CDR3 length: 15 amino acids. This chain's CDR3 is CASSFRAGRGNEQFF. The DNA of the CDR3 is TGTGCCAGCAGCTTCCGGGCGGGAAGGGGCAATGAGCAGTTCTTC.

Many counts were recorded for this clonotype. This chain links TRBV20-1 with TRBJ2-7; 8 nucleotides align to TRBD1. CDR3 length: 12 residues. The junction had 1 base not matched to a gene; V was cut back by 3 bases and J by 3 bases. Germline V lookup: CDR1 DFQATT, CDR2 SNEGSKA (reference sequence). The DNA for the CDR3 is TGCAGTGCTAGCAGGGGGCTCTACGAGCAGTACTTC. It yields the protein CSASRGLYEQYF.

This clonotype was counted at least ten times. As DNA, the CDR3 is TGTGCCAGCAGCTCATCCGGGACTAGCGCCGAGCAGTACTTC. Protein product: CASSSSGTSAEQYF. This chain links TRBV7-2 with TRBJ2-7, with TRBD2 matching 10 bases. The V and J ends lost 4 bases and 6 bases, in that order; junction bases with no gene match: 6. CDR1 and CDR2 (germline): SGHTA, FQGNSA. CDR3 length equals 14 residues.

For this clonotype: Just one base apart from a much larger clone, this may be a read error. This chain connects TRBV10-3 to TRBJ2-1, with D possibly being TRBD1 (6 bases). The CDR3 loop spans 14 amino acids. Germline values: CDR1 ENHRY, CDR2 SYGVKD. In DNA, the CDR3 is TGTGCCATCGGTGAGTCGAGGACAGCCAATGAGCAGTTCTTC. Amino acid sequence: CAIGESRTANEQFF.

In this sample, this clonotype turned up a few times. The gene calls are TRBV12-3 or TRBV12-4 and TRBJ2-7, with D unresolved. This CDR3 is built from 13 residues. Trimming pared 2 bases from V and 4 bases from J, leaving 9 bases between. The CDR3 DNA reads as TGTGCCAGCAGTTTACATAGAAAATACGAGCAGTACTTC. As protein: CASSLHRKYEQYF.

This clonotype appeared many times. The chain links TRBV28 to TRBJ2-2; unclear D gene. The CDR3 has 15 residues. CDR1 and CDR2 from the germline V gene are MDHEN and SYDVKM. The V end lost 6 bases, the J end lost 1 base, and 12 bases lay between the germline ends. Written as DNA, the CDR3 is TGTGCCAGCAGATCCGAGCCGGAGAACACCGGGGAGCTGTTTTTT. Translation gives CASRSEPENTGELFF.

This clonotype was detected a few times. The rearrangement uses TRBV28 and TRBJ1-2; 7 nucleotides match TRBD1. The CDR3 has 16 residues. The ends lost 6 bases at V and 5 bases at J; junction bases unmatched: 15. CDR1 MDHEN and CDR2 SYDVKM come from the germline V gene. The CDR3 coding sequence is TGTGCCAGCAGAGAAGTAGGGGGCGCATCTAGGTATGGCTACACCTTC. The encoded protein is CASREVGGASRYGYTF.

The chain has TRBV12-5 and TRBJ1-3; no clear D. CDR3 length: 14 residues. V gave up 1 base and J gave up 4 bases, with 8 bases separating them. Looked up from germline, CDR1 is LGHNT and CDR2 is FRNRAP. The CDR3 bases are TGTGCTAGTGGTTTGGAGGGAGGGGGAAACACCATATATTTT. It specifies CASGLEGGGNTIYF.

The chain combines TRBV6-2 or TRBV6-3 with TRBJ2-5; D is ambiguous. V gave up 2 bases and J gave up 1 base, with 8 bases separating them. Germline V gene lookup returns CDR1 MNHEY and CDR2 SVGEGT. This CDR3 has 14 residues. The CDR3 reads CASSYEAGQETQYF. DNA of the CDR3: TGTGCCAGCAGTTACGAGGCAGGCCAAGAGACCCAGTACTTC.

J is TRBJ2-7 and V is TRBV7-2; 11 bases are a match to TRBD2. Losses at the gene ends were 1 base for V and 3 bases for J; bases not matched to a gene: 5. The CDR3 extends over 16 amino acids. Germline V gene data show CDR1 as SGHTA and CDR2 as FQGNSA. The CDR3 coding sequence is TGTGCCAGCAGCTTAGGGACTAGCGGGTCCTACTACGAGCAGTACTTC. Translated, it gives CASSLGTSGSYYEQYF.

Ten or more counts support this clonotype. V is TRBV2 and J is TRBJ1-4; the match to TRBD1 covers 8 bases. The CDR3 runs 16 residues. The junction had 13 bases not matched to a gene; V was cut back by 6 bases and J by 7 bases. Germline lookup yields CDR1 SNHLY and CDR2 FYNNEI. CDR3 DNA: TGTGCCAGCAGCGCCGAGCGACAGGGGTCGGGTGAAAAACTGTTTTTT. Amino acid sequence: CASSAERQGSGEKLFF.

The chain combines TRBV19 with TRBJ2-7, with D possibly being TRBD2 (5 bases). The V end lost 3 bases, the J end lost 3 bases, and 12 bases lay between the germline ends. Germline CDR1 reads LNHDA; CDR2 reads SQIVND (reference sequence). This CDR3 comprises 14 residues. The CDR3 sequence: CASSIVEGYYEQYF. The CDR3, as DNA: TGTGCCAGTAGTATCGTTGAGGGATACTACGAGCAGTACTTC.

This clonotype was detected ten times or more. The V call is TRBV7-3, the J call TRBJ2-1; D call uncertain. Per the germline V gene, CDR1 is SGHTA and CDR2 is FQGTGA. The CDR3 length is 13 residues. Deletions cut 5 bases from V and 7 bases from J, with 12 bases between. CDR3 in amino acids: CASSPITRNEQFF. The DNA of the CDR3 is TGTGCCAGCAGCCCGATTACCCGAAATGAGCAGTTCTTC.

This clonotype showed up just a few times. The chain uses TRBV6-1 and TRBJ2-5, with D unclear. V lost 4 bases and J lost 1, with 10 bases in between. This CDR3 is built from 14 residues. Per germline, CDR1 MNHNS and CDR2 SASEGT. CDR3 sequence: CASSVLLFQETQYF. Here the CDR3 DNA reads TGTGCCAGCAGTGTACTTCTATTCCAAGAGACCCAGTACTTC.

This clonotype occurred a few times. The V and J genes are TRBV27 and TRBJ1-5; the D is unclear. V was cut by 4 bases and J by 2 bases, with 12 bases left in between. The CDR3 totals 15 residues. CDR1 and CDR2 from the germline V gene are MNHEY and SMNVEV (reference sequence). The CDR3 sequence is CASSSRPVGNQPQHF. CDR3 sequence (DNA): TGTGCCAGCAGTTCCCGCCCGGTTGGCAATCAGCCCCAGCATTTT.

The chain combines TRBV6-1 with TRBJ1-5, with 8 positions matching TRBD1. V dropped 6 bases and J dropped 7; count of bases not matched to a gene: 11. This CDR3 region has 15 residues. Germline V gene data show CDR1 as MNHNS and CDR2 as SASEGT. CDR3: CASSDGQGLNQPQHF. CDR3 coding DNA: TGTGCCAGCAGCGACGGACAGGGACTTAACCAGCCCCAGCATTTT.

The chain joins TRBV29-1 to TRBJ1-2; D perhaps matches TRBD1 (5 bases). The CDR3 consists of 13 residues. V was trimmed by 6 bases and J by 0 bases, leaving 11 bases between them. CDR1 is SQVTM and CDR2 is ANQGSEA in the germline V gene. The CDR3 loop reads CSVGTATNYGYTF. For the CDR3, the DNA is TGCAGCGTCGGGACGGCTACTAACTATGGCTACACCTTC.

The V gene is TRBV19, the J gene TRBJ2-1; TRBD2 matches at 16 bases. In germline, CDR1 is LNHDA, CDR2 SQIVND (reference sequence). The ends lost 4 bases at V and 11 bases at J; junction bases unmatched: 8. The CDR3 spans 16 residues. The CDR3 sequence: CASSKGLAGGHPKQFF. CDR3 coding DNA: TGTGCCAGTAGTAAGGGACTAGCGGGAGGGCATCCTAAGCAGTTCTTC.

This clonotype was recorded at least ten times. This chain connects TRBV2 to TRBJ2-3; possibly TRBD1 or TRBD2 for D (5 bases each). The V gene lost 7 bases and the J gene lost 2 bases, with 19 bases spanning the gap. From germline, CDR1 is SNHLY and CDR2 FYNNEI. This CDR3 has 16 amino acids. This CDR3 reads CASTPGALFDTDTQYF. CDR3 bases: TGTGCCAGCACCCCCGGGGCCTTATTTGACACAGATACGCAGTATTTT.